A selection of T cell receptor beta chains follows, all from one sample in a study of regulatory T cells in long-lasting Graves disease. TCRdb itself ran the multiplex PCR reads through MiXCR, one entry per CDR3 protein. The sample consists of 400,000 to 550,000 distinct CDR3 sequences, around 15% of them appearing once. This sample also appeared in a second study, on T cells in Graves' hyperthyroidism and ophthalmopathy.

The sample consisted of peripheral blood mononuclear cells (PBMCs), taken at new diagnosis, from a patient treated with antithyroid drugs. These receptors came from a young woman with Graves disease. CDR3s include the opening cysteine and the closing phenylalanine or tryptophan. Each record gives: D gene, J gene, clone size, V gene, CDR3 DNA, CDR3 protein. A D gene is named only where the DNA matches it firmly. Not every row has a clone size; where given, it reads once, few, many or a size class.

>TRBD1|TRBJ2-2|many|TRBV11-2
TGTGCCAGCAGCTTGACAGGGGGGAACACCGGGGAGCTGTTTTTT
CASSLTGGNTGELFF
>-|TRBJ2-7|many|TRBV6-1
TGTGCCAGCAGTGAGGAAATAGGCTCCTACGAGCAGTACTTC
CASSEEIGSYEQYF
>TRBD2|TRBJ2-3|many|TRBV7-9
TGTGCCAGCAGCCACCCTAGCGGGAGGTCGAAAAACCTATACCGCACAGATACGCAGTATTTT
CASSHPSGRSKNLYRTDTQYF
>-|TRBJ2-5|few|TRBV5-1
TGCGCCAGCAGCTTGCCCCCTAGGGGGACCCAGTACTTC
CASSLPPRGTQYF
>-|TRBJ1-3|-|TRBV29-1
TGCAGCGTTGAACGGGGGAGAAACACCATATATTTT
CSVERGRNTIYF
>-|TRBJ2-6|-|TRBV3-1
TGTGCCAGCAGCCAGCAGGGTAGGGGATCTGGGGCCAACGTCCTGACTTTC
CASSQQGRGSGANVLTF
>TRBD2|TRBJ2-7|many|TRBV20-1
TGCAGTGCTAGAGGCCTCCCCCTCCTGCGGGAGGAGCAGTACTTC
CSARGLPLLREEQYF
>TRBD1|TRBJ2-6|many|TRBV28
TGTGCCAGCAGCACAGGGGTGCGTGGGGCCAACGTCCTGACTTTC
CASSTGVRGANVLTF
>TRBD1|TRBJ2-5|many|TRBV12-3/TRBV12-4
TGTGCCAGCAGTCCACAGGGGGTCCGCGAGACCCAGTACTTC
CASSPQGVRETQYF
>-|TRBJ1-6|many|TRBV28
TGTGCCAGCTCAGGGCCCTCCTATAATTCACCCCTCCACTTT
CASSGPSYNSPLHF
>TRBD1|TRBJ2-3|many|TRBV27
TGTGCCAGCAGTCTGACAGGGGCCGGATCTAGCACAGATACGCAGTATTTT
CASSLTGAGSSTDTQYF
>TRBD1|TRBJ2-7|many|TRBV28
TGTGCCAGCAGTTTTACCGGGACAGGGGACTACGAGCAGTACTTC
CASSFTGTGDYEQYF
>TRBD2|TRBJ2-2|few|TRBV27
TGTGCCAGCAGTTTTTGGGTTCTAGCGGGGGAAAACACCGGGGAGCTGTTTTTT
CASSFWVLAGENTGELFF
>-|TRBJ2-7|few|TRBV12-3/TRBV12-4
TGTGCCAGCAGTTTTGGCTCTGCCTACGAGCAGTACTTC
CASSFGSAYEQYF
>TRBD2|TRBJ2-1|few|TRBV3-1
TGTGCCAGCAGCCAAGATGAACTAGCGGGAGCTTCGAGAAGGAATGAGCAGTTCTTC
CASSQDELAGASRRNEQFF
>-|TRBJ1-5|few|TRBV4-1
TGCGCCAGCAGCCACCGCAATCAGCCCCAGCATTTT
CASSHRNQPQHF
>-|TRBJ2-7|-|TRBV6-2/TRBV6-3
TGTGCCACCCGGACGGTCGAGGGCTACGAGCAGTACTTC
CATRTVEGYEQYF
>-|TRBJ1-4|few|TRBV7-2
TGTGCCAGCAGCGGGCGGGCAGGGCATAATGAAAAACTGTTTTTT
CASSGRAGHNEKLFF
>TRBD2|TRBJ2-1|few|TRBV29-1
TGCAGCGTAGGACTAGGGACGCGGAATGAGCAGTTCTTC
CSVGLGTRNEQFF
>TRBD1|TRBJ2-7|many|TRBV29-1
TGCAGCGTTGACGGGACAGGTTCCTACGAGCAGTACTTC
CSVDGTGSYEQYF
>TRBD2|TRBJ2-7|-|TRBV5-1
TGCGCCAGCAGCTTGTCCGCCCATAGCGGGTCCTACGAGCAGTACTTC
CASSLSAHSGSYEQYF
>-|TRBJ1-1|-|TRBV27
TGTGCCAGCAGTATGGGAGAATTTTATGAAGCTTTCTTT
CASSMGEFYEAFF
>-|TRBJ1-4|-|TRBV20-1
TGCAGTGCTAGTGGCGGTGGGGGGCGGGCTAATGAAAAACTGTTTTTT
CSASGGGGRANEKLFF
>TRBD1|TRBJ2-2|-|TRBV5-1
TGCGCCAGCAGCTTGGCGATGGACAGGATGGACACCGGGGAGCTGTTTTTT
CASSLAMDRMDTGELFF
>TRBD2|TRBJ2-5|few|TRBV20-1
TGCAGTGCTAGAATATGGCTAGCGGGCAGAGAGACCCAGTACTTC
CSARIWLAGRETQYF
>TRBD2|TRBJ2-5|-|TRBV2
TGTGCCAGCAATTCGGCGGGAGAAGGAGAGACCCAGTACTTC
CASNSAGEGETQYF
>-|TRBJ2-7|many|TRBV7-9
TGTGCCAGCAGCTTTCTGGACAGCACCTACGAGCAGTACTTC
CASSFLDSTYEQYF
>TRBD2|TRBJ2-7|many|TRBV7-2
TGTGCCAGCAGCCACACTAGCGGGAGGTTCGAGCAGTACTTC
CASSHTSGRFEQYF
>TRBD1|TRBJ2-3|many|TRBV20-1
TGCAGTGCTCAGGGGGACAGGGAGGCAGATACGCAGTATTTT
CSAQGDREADTQYF
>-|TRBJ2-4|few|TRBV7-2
TGTGCCAGCAGCCCCAGGGGGGCGTCAGAAGCCAAAAACATTCAGTACTTC
CASSPRGASEAKNIQYF
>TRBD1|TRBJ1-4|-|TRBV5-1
TGCGCCAGCAGCAACAGGGGACAGAATGAAAAACTGTTTTTT
CASSNRGQNEKLFF
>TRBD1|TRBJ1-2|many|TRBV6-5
TGTGCCAGCAGTTATTACGGGACAGACGACTATGGCTACACCTTC
CASSYYGTDDYGYTF
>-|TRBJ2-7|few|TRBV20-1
TGCAGTGCTAGAGATGCGAAACGATCTAGCATCTACGAGCAGTACTTC
CSARDAKRSSIYEQYF
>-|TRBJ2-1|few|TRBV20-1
TGCAGTGCTAGGGCCAATGAGCAGTTCTTC
CSARANEQFF
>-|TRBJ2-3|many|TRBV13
TGTGCCAGCAGCGCAACACCTACTAGCACAGATACGCAGTATTTT
CASSATPTSTDTQYF
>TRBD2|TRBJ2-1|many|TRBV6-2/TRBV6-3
TGTGCCAGCAGTGGTGGGACTAGCGGGAGGGTTTACAATGAGCAGTTCTTC
CASSGGTSGRVYNEQFF
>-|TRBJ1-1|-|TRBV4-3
TGCGCCAGCAGCCAAGGGTCCGGGGGGGCGCGCGCTGAAGCTTTCTTT
CASSQGSGGARAEAFF
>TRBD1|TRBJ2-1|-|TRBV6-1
TGTGCCAGCAGCCCGGGACAGGGGGCGCGGGGCTACAATGAGCAGTTCTTC
CASSPGQGARGYNEQFF
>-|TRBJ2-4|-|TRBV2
TGTGTCAGCAGTACCTGGACTGTCAACAAAAACATTCAGTACTTC
CVSSTWTVNKNIQYF
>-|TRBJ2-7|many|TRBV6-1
TGTGCCAGCAGTGAAGCTGTCGCAGGGAATGTTTACGAGCAGTACTTC
CASSEAVAGNVYEQYF
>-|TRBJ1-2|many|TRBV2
TGTGCCAGCAGTCCCGGGGGCGGGGGCTCTGGCTACACCTTC
CASSPGGGGSGYTF
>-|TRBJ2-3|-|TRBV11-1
TGTGCCAGCAGCGCACTAGAGGGCACAGATACGCAGTATTTT
CASSALEGTDTQYF
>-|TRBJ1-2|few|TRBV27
TGTGCCAGCAGAGCCCAGCATGGCTACACCTTC
CASRAQHGYTF
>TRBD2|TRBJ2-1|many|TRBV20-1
TGCAGTGTTAAGTCTCCTGGGCGGGAGATCAATGAGCAGTTCTTC
CSVKSPGREINEQFF
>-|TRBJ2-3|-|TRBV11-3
TGTGCCAGCAGCTTCTCGGGGGCAGATACGCAGTATTTT
CASSFSGADTQYF